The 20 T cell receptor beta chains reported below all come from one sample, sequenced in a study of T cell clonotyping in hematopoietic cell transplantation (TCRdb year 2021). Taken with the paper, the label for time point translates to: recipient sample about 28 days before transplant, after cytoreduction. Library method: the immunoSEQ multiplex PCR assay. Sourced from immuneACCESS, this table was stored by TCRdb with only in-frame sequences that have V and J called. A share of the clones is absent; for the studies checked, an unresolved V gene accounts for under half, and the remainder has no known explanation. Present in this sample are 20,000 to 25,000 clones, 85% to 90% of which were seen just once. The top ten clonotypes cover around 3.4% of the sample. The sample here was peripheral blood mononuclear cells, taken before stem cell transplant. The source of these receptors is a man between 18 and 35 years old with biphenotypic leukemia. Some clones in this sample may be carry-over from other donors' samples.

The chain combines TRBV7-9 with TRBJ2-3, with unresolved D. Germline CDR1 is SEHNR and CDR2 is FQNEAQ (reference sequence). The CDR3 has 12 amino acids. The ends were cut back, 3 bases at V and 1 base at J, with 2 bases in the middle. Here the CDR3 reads CASSFGTDTQYF. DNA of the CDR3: TGTGCCAGCAGCTTTGGCACAGATACGCAGTATTTT.

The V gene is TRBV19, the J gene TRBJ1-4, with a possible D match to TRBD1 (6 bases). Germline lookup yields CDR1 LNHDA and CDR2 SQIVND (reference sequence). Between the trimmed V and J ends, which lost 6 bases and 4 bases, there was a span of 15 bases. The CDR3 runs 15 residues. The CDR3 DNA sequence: TGTGCCAGTAGATCCTGGGGGCAGGGTAATGAAAAACTGTTTTTT. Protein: CASRSWGQGNEKLFF.

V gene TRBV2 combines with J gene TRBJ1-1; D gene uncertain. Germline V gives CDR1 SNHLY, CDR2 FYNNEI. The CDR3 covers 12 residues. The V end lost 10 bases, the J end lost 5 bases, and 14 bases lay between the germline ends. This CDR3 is CANESLGTEAFF. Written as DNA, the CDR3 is TGTGCCAACGAGAGTTTGGGGACTGAAGCTTTCTTT.

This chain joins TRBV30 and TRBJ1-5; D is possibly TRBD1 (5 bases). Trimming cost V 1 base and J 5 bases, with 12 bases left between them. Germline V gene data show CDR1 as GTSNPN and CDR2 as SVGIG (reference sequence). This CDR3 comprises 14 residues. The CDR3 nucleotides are TGTGCCTGGAGTGAGGGCGGGGGTGATCAGCCCCAGCATTTT. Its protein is CAWSEGGGDQPQHF.

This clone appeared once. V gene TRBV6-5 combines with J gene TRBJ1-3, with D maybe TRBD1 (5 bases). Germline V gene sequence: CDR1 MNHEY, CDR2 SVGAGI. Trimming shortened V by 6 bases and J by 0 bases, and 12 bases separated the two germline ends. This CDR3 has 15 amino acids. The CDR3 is CASSKSGTSGNTIYF. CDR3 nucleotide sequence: TGTGCCAGCAGCAAGTCAGGGACCTCTGGAAACACCATATATTTT.

This CDR3 reads CASSPDRGNTEAFF. The DNA for the CDR3 is TGTGCCAGCAGCCCCGACAGGGGGAACACTGAAGCTTTCTTT. The chain carries TRBV6-5 and TRBJ1-1; 8 bases match TRBD1. Germline V gives CDR1 MNHEY, CDR2 SVGAGI. V shed 6 bases, J shed 1 base, and the junction held 4 bases outside the gene matches. This CDR3 has 14 amino acids.

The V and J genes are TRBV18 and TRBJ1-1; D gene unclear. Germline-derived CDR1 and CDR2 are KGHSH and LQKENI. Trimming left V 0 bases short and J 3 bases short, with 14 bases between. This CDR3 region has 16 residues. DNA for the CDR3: TGTGCCAGCTCACCACCGGTCAGTCTATTGGACACTGAAGCTTTCTTT. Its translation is CASSPPVSLLDTEAFF.

CDR3 bases: TGTGCCAGCAGCATAGCGGGGGGCCCTCCCGGGGAGCTGTTTTTT. This codes for CASSIAGGPPGELFF. The rearrangement uses TRBV5-4 and TRBJ2-2; TRBD2 matches 10 bases. J gave up 6 bases and V 4 bases, and 6 bases lay outside the gene matches. This CDR3 has 15 residues. Germline CDR1 reads SGHNT; CDR2 reads YYREEE (reference sequence).

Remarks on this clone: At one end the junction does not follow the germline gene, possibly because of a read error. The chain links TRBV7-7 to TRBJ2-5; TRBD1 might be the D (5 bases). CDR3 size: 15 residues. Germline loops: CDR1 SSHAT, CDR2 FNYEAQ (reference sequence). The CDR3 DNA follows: TGTGCTAGCAGCTTAGGGCAGGGTGGCCAAGAGACCCAGTACTTC. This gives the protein CASSLGQGGQETQYF.

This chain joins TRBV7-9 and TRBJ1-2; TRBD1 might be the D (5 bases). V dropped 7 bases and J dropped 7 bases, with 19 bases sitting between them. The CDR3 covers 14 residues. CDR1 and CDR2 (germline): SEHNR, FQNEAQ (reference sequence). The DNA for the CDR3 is TGTGCCAGCACCTATGGAACCAGGGCGATTGGCTACACCTTC. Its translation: CASTYGTRAIGYTF.

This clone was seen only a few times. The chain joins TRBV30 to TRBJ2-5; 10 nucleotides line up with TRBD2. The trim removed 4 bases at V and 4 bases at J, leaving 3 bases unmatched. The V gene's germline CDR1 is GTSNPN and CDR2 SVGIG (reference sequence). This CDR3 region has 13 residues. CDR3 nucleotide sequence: TGTGCCTGGACTAGCGGGAGAAGAGAGACCCAGTACTTC. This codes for CAWTSGRRETQYF.

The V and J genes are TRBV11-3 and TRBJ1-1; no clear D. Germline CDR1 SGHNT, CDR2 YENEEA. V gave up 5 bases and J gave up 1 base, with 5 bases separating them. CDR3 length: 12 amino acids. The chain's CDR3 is CASSPGNTEAFF. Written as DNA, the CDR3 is TGTGCCAGCAGCCCCGGGAACACTGAAGCTTTCTTT.

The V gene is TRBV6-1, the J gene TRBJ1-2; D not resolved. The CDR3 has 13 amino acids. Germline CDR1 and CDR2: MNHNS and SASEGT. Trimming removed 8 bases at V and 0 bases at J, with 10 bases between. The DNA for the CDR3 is TGTGCCAGCCCGGACGGCTCTAACTATGGCTACACCTTC. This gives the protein CASPDGSNYGYTF.

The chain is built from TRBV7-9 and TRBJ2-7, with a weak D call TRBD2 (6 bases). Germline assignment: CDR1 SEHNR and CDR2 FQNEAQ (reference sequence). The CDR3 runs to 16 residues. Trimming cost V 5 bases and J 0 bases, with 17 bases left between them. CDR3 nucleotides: TGTGCCAGCAGCGGGACCGGGGAGGTCCTCTCCTACGAGCAGTACTTC. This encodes CASSGTGEVLSYEQYF.

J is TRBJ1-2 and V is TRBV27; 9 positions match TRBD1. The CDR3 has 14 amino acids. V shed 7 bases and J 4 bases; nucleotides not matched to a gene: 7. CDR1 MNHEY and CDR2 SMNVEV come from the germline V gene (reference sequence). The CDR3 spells CASNSGQGVYGYTF. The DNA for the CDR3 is TGTGCCAGCAATTCGGGACAGGGAGTCTATGGCTACACCTTC.

The DNA of the CDR3 is TGCGCCAGCAGTTGGGGCATCAATCAGCCCCAGCATTTT. Protein: CASSWGINQPQHF. The chain carries TRBV10-2 and TRBJ1-5; tentatively, D is TRBD1 (5 bases). CDR1 and CDR2 (germline): WSHSY, SAAADI. CDR3 length: 13 amino acids. V lost 5 bases, J lost 3 bases, and 8 bases lay in between.

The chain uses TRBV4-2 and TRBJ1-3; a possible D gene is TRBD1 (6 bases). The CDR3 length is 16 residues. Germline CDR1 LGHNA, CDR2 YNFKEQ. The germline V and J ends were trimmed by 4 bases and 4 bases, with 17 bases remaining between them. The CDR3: CASSRELRQGGNTIYF. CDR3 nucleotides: TGTGCCAGCAGCCGGGAGCTCCGCCAGGGGGGAAACACCATATATTTT.

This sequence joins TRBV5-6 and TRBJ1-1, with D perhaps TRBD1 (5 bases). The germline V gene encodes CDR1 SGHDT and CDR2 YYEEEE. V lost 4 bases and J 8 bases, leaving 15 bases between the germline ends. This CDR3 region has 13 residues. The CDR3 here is CASSPGGGREAFF. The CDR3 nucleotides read TGTGCCAGCAGCCCCGGGGGGGGAAGAGAAGCTTTCTTT.

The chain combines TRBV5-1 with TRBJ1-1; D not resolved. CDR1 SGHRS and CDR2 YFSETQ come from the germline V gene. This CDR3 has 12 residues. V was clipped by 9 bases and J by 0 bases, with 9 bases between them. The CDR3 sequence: CATQHLNTEAFF. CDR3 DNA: TGCGCCACCCAGCATTTGAACACTGAAGCTTTCTTT.

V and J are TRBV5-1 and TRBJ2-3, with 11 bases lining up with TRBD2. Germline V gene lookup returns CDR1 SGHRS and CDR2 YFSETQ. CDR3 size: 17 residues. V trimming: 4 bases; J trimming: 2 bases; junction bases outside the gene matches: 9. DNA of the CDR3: TGCGCCAGCAGCGGGGGCGGGACTAGCGGCAACACAGATACGCAGTATTTT. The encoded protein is CASSGGGTSGNTDTQYF. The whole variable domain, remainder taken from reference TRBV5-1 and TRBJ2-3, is KAGVTQTPRYLIKTRGQQVTLSCSPISGHRSVSWYQQTPGQGLQFLFEYFSETQRNKGNFPGRFSGRQFSNSRSEMNVSTLELGDSALYLCASSGGGTSGNTDTQYFGPGTRLTVL.